These 31 T cell receptor beta chains came from one sample sequenced in a study of T cells in Graves' hyperthyroidism and ophthalmopathy. RNA transcripts were the template for amplifying TCR beta CDR3 regions. When the TCR CDR3 underwent first-round RT-PCR, the HTBI primer set was used. TCRdb reprocessed the multiplex PCR reads via MiXCR and lists one record per CDR3 protein. The table shows about 200,000 distinct CDR3 sequences, with about 16% occurring only once. Sample: blood. The receptor source for this set is a man aged 35 to 55 with Graves' hyperthyroidism.

CDR3 DNA: TGCAGCGTTGGTCCAGCGGCCGGGGAGACCCAGTACTTC. Encoded protein: CSVGPAAGETQYF. The J gene is TRBJ2-5, the V gene TRBV29-1; D is possibly TRBD2 (5 bases). Trimming shortened V by 4 bases and J by 5 bases, and 14 bases separated the two germline ends. The CDR3 length is 13 residues. CDR1 is SQVTM, CDR2 ANQGSEA, per germline. Based on the CDR3 plus reference TRBV29-1 and TRBJ2-5, the full variable domain is SAVISQKPSRDICQRGTSLTIQCQVDSQVTMMFWYRQQPGQSLTLIATANQGSEATYESGFVIDKFPISRPNLTFSTLTVSNMSPEDSSIYLCSVGPAAGETQYFGPGTRLLVL.

This chain joins TRBV10-3 and TRBJ2-7; TRBD1 matches 10 bases. V gave up 4 bases and J gave up 5 bases; unmatched junction bases: 14. The CDR3 covers 17 residues. CDR1 is ENHRY, CDR2 SYGVKD, per germline. Here the CDR3 reads CAISGRSTGTGDNEQYF. CDR3 DNA: TGTGCCATCAGTGGACGAAGTACCGGGACAGGGGACAACGAGCAGTACTTC.

A few counts support this clonotype. The chain carries TRBV29-1 and TRBJ2-3; 9 bases are a match to TRBD1. The trim removed 4 bases at V and 4 bases at J, leaving 15 bases unmatched. This CDR3 has 17 amino acids. Germline CDR1 SQVTM, CDR2 ANQGSEA. The CDR3: CSVGPFGMTGGADTQYF. CDR3 sequence (DNA): TGCAGCGTTGGGCCCTTCGGGATGACAGGGGGAGCAGATACGCAGTATTTT.

V and J are TRBV19 and TRBJ1-5, with D maybe TRBD1 (5 bases). Between the trimmed V and J ends, which lost 6 bases and 6 bases, there was a span of 30 bases. Germline V gives CDR1 LNHDA, CDR2 SQIVND (reference sequence). This CDR3 is built from 19 residues. CDR3: CASRTSLLRGNWAGQPQHF. The CDR3 DNA reads as TGTGCCAGTAGGACTTCACTCCTGAGGGGAAATTGGGCTGGTCAGCCCCAGCATTTT. The variable domain in full, with the rest retrieved from reference TRBV19 and TRBJ1-5, is DGGITQSPKYLFRKEGQNVTLSCEQNLNHDAMYWYRQDPGQGLRLIYYSQIVNDFQKGDIAEGYSVSREKKESFPLTVTSAQKNPTAFYLCASRTSLLRGNWAGQPQHFGDGTRLSIL.

The chain combines TRBV11-2 with TRBJ2-3, with 8 bases that match TRBD2. V gave up 2 bases and J gave up 5 bases; unmatched junction bases: 3. Germline CDR1 SGHAT, CDR2 FQNNGV. The CDR3 extends over 14 amino acids. The CDR3 coding sequence is TGTGCCAGCAGCTTAACGGGGGGGCGAGATACGCAGTATTTT. This encodes CASSLTGGRDTQYF.

This clonotype showed up many times. CDR3 sequence: CASSPPFRGDTEAFF. The DNA for the CDR3 is TGCGCCAGCAGCCCGCCGTTTAGGGGGGACACTGAAGCTTTCTTT. The chain has TRBV5-1 and TRBJ1-1, with a tentative D call TRBD1 (6 bases). This CDR3 is 15 amino acids long. Per the germline V gene, CDR1 is SGHRS and CDR2 is YFSETQ. V was cut by 4 bases and J by 3 bases, with 16 bases left in between.

The chain has TRBV3-1 and TRBJ2-7; TRBD1 agrees at 9 bases. The CDR3 spans 17 residues. CDR1 is LGHDT and CDR2 is YNNKEL in the germline V gene (reference sequence). V lost 5 bases to trimming and J lost 3 bases; unmatched junction nucleotides: 14. CDR3 amino acids: CASSANAGTGLNYEQYF. In DNA form, the CDR3 reads TGTGCCAGCAGCGCGAACGCCGGGACAGGGTTAAACTACGAGCAGTACTTC.

Ten or more counts support this clonotype. The CDR3 DNA sequence: TGTGCCTGGAGTGGTACAGGGGGGGATTCACCCCTCCACTTT. Translating it yields CAWSGTGGDSPLHF. This chain links TRBV30 with TRBJ1-6; 8 nucleotides line up with TRBD1. Germline V gene lookup returns CDR1 GTSNPN and CDR2 SVGIG (reference sequence). This CDR3 is 14 amino acids long. V gave up 1 base and J gave up 8 bases; unmatched junction bases: 4.

This clonotype was detected once. A much more abundant neighbour one base away suggests this may be a read error. This chain uses TRBV20-1 with TRBJ1-2; D is uncertain. Trimming removed 6 bases at V and 6 bases at J, with 17 bases between. The CDR3 is made up of 13 amino acids. Germline CDR1 and CDR2: DFQATT and SNEGSKA (reference sequence). The CDR3 sequence: CSAPAAAGDGYTF. CDR3 bases: TGCAGTGCCCCGGCTGCGGCTGGAGATGGCTACACCTTC.

This clonotype has more than one count but fewer than ten. J is TRBJ1-4 and V is TRBV9; maybe TRBD1 (6 bases). V lost 0 bases and J 8 bases, leaving 11 bases between the germline ends. The germline CDR1 and CDR2 sequences are SGDLS and YYNGEE. There are 14 residues in the CDR3. CDR3 amino acids: CASSVVGAGEKLFF. Written as DNA, the CDR3 is TGTGCCAGCAGCGTAGTGGGGGCGGGAGAAAAACTGTTTTTT.

This sequence joins TRBV7-2 and TRBJ2-1, with D possibly TRBD1 on 6 matching bases. V was cut by 0 bases and J by 2 bases, with 20 bases left in between. This CDR3 is built from 19 residues. Germline CDR1 and CDR2: SGHTA and FQGNSA. In nucleotides, the CDR3 is TGTGCCAGCAGCTTAGCAGGGCCAGGGGCTGGGTGGCCCTACAATGAGCAGTTCTTC. Its protein product is CASSLAGPGAGWPYNEQFF.

In its sample, this clonotype was seen many times. The chain carries TRBV9 and TRBJ2-1; D is ambiguous. The germline V gene encodes CDR1 SGDLS and CDR2 YYNGEE. There are 16 residues in the CDR3. V was trimmed by 3 bases and J by 0 bases, leaving 13 bases between them. The CDR3 is CASSAGTASSYNEQFF. The CDR3 DNA reads as TGTGCCAGCAGCGCCGGTACCGCGAGCTCCTACAATGAGCAGTTCTTC.

This clonotype was seen at least ten times. The chain has TRBV2 and TRBJ1-2; TRBD1 is a possible D gene (5 bases). CDR1 is SNHLY and CDR2 is FYNNEI in the germline V gene. The V end was cut by 6 bases, the J end by 4 bases, with 18 bases between. The CDR3 spans 15 residues. CDR3 in amino acids: CASRSGGTLTYGYTF. Here the CDR3 DNA reads TGTGCCAGCAGGTCCGGGGGGACTCTTACCTATGGCTACACCTTC.

This clonotype appeared many times. The chain employs TRBV6-1 and TRBJ2-5; 12 bases match TRBD2. CDR3 length: 15 amino acids. Germline-derived CDR1 and CDR2 are MNHNS and SASEGT. V was pared by 5 bases and J by 4 bases, with 5 bases of the junction left unmatched. The CDR3 region has the DNA TGTGCCAGCAGTACCCTAGCGGGGGGGAGAGAGACCCAGTACTTC. Protein sequence: CASSTLAGGRETQYF.

This clonotype has at least ten counts. The V gene is TRBV6-2 or TRBV6-3, the J gene TRBJ2-7; 8 bases map to TRBD1. The ends lost 7 bases at V and 6 bases at J; junction bases unmatched: 2. The CDR3 extends over 11 amino acids. Germline CDR1 MNHEY, CDR2 SVGEGT. In nucleotides, the CDR3 is TGTGCCAGCACCGACAGGGGCGAGCAGTACTTC. Residues: CASTDRGEQYF.

This clonotype came up many times. This chain uses TRBV3-1 with TRBJ1-2; a weak D match, TRBD1 (6 bases). V dropped 3 bases and J dropped 7 bases, with 12 bases sitting between them. Germline V gene data show CDR1 as LGHDT and CDR2 as YNNKEL (reference sequence). This CDR3 comprises 13 residues. CDR3 amino acids: CASSQDSGGGYTF. The DNA of the CDR3 is TGTGCCAGCAGCCAGGACAGCGGAGGTGGCTACACCTTC. Filled out from reference TRBV3-1 and TRBJ1-2, the complete variable domain reads DTAVSQTPKYLVTQMGNDKSIKCEQNLGHDTMYWYKQDSKKFLKIMFSYNNKELIINETVPNRFSPKSPDKAHLNLHINSLELGDSAVYFCASSQDSGGGYTFGSGTRLTVV.

This clonotype was seen a handful of times. This chain connects TRBV24-1 to TRBJ1-2; D gene uncertain. Germline V gene data show CDR1 as KGHDR and CDR2 as SFDVKD. Trimming pared 6 bases from V and 3 bases from J, leaving 22 bases between. The CDR3 covers 17 residues. For the CDR3, the DNA is TGTGCCACCAGTTCGGCGCCAGGACTTCCCTCCTACTATGGCTACACCTTC. It yields the protein CATSSAPGLPSYYGYTF.

This clonotype came up many times. The V call is TRBV5-1, the J call TRBJ1-4, with a possible D match to TRBD1 (5 bases). The V and J ends lost 7 bases and 0 bases respectively, with 7 bases between them. This CDR3 has 13 amino acids. The germline CDR1 and CDR2 sequences are SGHRS and YFSETQ. The CDR3 sequence: CASGDSTNEKLFF. The CDR3, as DNA: TGCGCCAGCGGGGACTCAACTAATGAAAAACTGTTTTTT.

There are many counts of this clonotype. This chain joins TRBV7-9 and TRBJ1-1; D gene unclear. V dropped 3 bases and J dropped 6 bases, with 8 bases sitting between them. Germline V gives CDR1 SEHNR, CDR2 FQNEAQ (reference sequence). CDR3 length equals 12 residues. The CDR3, as DNA: TGTGCCAGCAGCTTCCCTGGCTCTGAAGCTTTCTTT. Protein sequence: CASSFPGSEAFF.

This clonotype showed up many times. This chain joins TRBV28 and TRBJ2-5; D is possibly TRBD2 (6 bases). The CDR3 spans 13 residues. In germline, CDR1 is MDHEN, CDR2 SYDVKM. V was trimmed by 3 bases and J by 3 bases, leaving 8 bases between them. The CDR3 spells CASSLGGKETQYF. CDR3 DNA sequence: TGTGCCAGCAGTTTGGGCGGGAAAGAGACCCAGTACTTC.

This clonotype was observed a few times. The J gene is TRBJ2-7, the V gene TRBV10-3, with 7 bases identical to TRBD1. V was pared by 5 bases and J by 3 bases, with 10 bases of the junction left unmatched. The CDR3 sequence is 15 residues long. The germline V gene encodes CDR1 ENHRY and CDR2 SYGVKD. For the CDR3, the DNA is TGTGCCATCAGTTTAGCCGGGACAGCCGTCTACGAGCAGTACTTC. This translates into CAISLAGTAVYEQYF.

Many counts were recorded for this clonotype. This chain links TRBV20-1 with TRBJ2-1; no reliable D call. This CDR3 is 14 amino acids long. Germline CDR1 DFQATT, CDR2 SNEGSKA (reference sequence). Trimming pared 3 bases from V and 2 bases from J, leaving 11 bases between. DNA of the CDR3: TGCAGTGCTAGGGGGTTATTAACCTACAATGAGCAGTTCTTC. Its protein product is CSARGLLTYNEQFF.

This clonotype came up many times. The rearrangement links TRBV18 to TRBJ1-3; tentatively, D is TRBD1 (6 bases). The length of the CDR3 is 15 residues. Deletions cut 4 bases from V and 0 bases from J, with 10 bases between. The V gene's germline CDR1 is KGHSH and CDR2 LQKENI. In nucleotides, the CDR3 is TGTGCCAGCTCACTTGACAGGTTCTCTGGAAACACCATATATTTT. Residues: CASSLDRFSGNTIYF.

Details on this clonotype: Given a much more abundant clone one base away, this may be a read error. This chain uses TRBV14 with TRBJ1-4; D possibly corresponds to TRBD1 (5 bases). This CDR3 has 15 residues. Germline lookup yields CDR1 SGHDN and CDR2 FVKESK. Trimming took 1 base from V and 8 from J, leaving 14 bases between them. CDR3 DNA sequence: TGTGCCAGCAGCCAAGGTGCAGGGACGTCCGAAAAACTGTTTTTT. Protein sequence: CASSQGAGTSEKLFF.

This clonotype showed up many times. The chain carries TRBV3-1 and TRBJ2-5; 7 nucleotides line up with TRBD2. The germline V gene has CDR1 LGHDT and CDR2 YNNKEL (reference sequence). The ends lost 4 bases at V and 2 bases at J; junction bases unmatched: 4. The CDR3 has 14 amino acids. In nucleotides, the CDR3 is TGTGCCAGCAGCCGCGGGGGAGCACAAGAGACCCAGTACTTC. As protein: CASSRGGAQETQYF.

This rearrangement joins TRBV15 to TRBJ2-7, with a tentative D call TRBD1 (6 bases). Per germline, CDR1 LNHNV and CDR2 YYDKDF (reference sequence). V was trimmed by 4 bases and J by 6 bases, leaving 10 bases between them. The CDR3 is made up of 12 amino acids. CDR3 loop: CATSMDSGEQYF. The CDR3 nucleotides are TGTGCCACCAGCATGGACAGCGGCGAGCAGTACTTC.

This clonotype was observed many times. The chain recombines TRBV12-3 or TRBV12-4 with TRBJ2-5; D is tentatively TRBD1 or TRBD2 (5 bases each). The V end was cut by 6 bases, the J end by 4 bases, with 12 bases between. This CDR3 contains 13 residues. The CDR3 loop is CASSSRDRETQYF. CDR3 in DNA: TGTGCCAGCAGCTCCCGGGACCGAGAGACCCAGTACTTC.

This clonotype came up many times. The genes are TRBV4-1 and TRBJ2-5, with no clear D. The V gene's germline CDR1 is MGHRA and CDR2 YSYEKL. The V end was cut by 0 bases, the J end by 6 bases, with 14 bases between. The CDR3 is 15 amino acids. Here the CDR3 DNA reads TGCGCCAGCAGCCAAGAAGGGCAGAGTGGGCAGACCCAGTACTTC. Translating gives CASSQEGQSGQTQYF.

This clonotype was observed a handful of times. V usage is TRBV7-2 and J usage is TRBJ1-6; TRBD1 is a possible D gene (6 bases). Germline CDR1 and CDR2: SGHTA and FQGNSA. The CDR3 spans 13 residues. V gave up 5 bases and J gave up 8 bases, with 10 bases separating them. CDR3 sequence: CASSPNRDSPLHF. CDR3 nucleotides: TGTGCCAGCAGCCCCAACAGGGATTCACCCCTCCACTTT.

This clonotype was detected ten times or more. The gene calls are TRBV24-1 and TRBJ1-1; maybe TRBD1 (5 bases). Germline CDR1 reads KGHDR; CDR2 reads SFDVKD. CDR3 length: 13 residues. Trimming stripped 2 bases from V and 5 bases from J, with 8 bases between. The CDR3 nucleotides are TGTGCCACCAGTGATTCGGGGGGTACTGAAGCTTTCTTT. Translating gives CATSDSGGTEAFF.

This clonotype was counted ten times or more. The rearrangement uses TRBV18 and TRBJ1-1; 8 bases fit TRBD1. The V gene end was trimmed by 3 bases and the J gene end by 2 bases; junction bases not matched to a gene: 8. Germline CDR1 KGHSH, CDR2 LQKENI. This CDR3 spans 16 amino acids. The CDR3 sequence is CASSPTRAGGNTEAFF. CDR3 bases: TGTGCCAGCTCACCGACGCGGGCAGGGGGCAACACTGAAGCTTTCTTT.